The clone carrying this TCR beta chain has just a few counts. Its target is unknown. Sequencing libraries for TCR beta were prepared with iRepertoire HTBI primers and Arm-PCR of CDR3 regions. In TCRdb, the multiplex PCR reads were re-called with MiXCR into one record per CDR3 protein. The table includes hundreds of thousands of distinct CDR3 sequences, about 15% detected once. The data stem from a study of regulatory T cells in long-lasting Graves disease. Broader study findings: Persistent cases favored TRBV28, TRBJ1-2 and TRBJ2-5.

CDR3 length: 15 residues. Losses at the gene ends were 6 bases for V and 8 bases for J; bases not matched to a gene: 10. Germline V lookup: CDR1 MNHEY, CDR2 SMNVEV (reference sequence). Sample time point: newly diagnosed GD, antithyroid drugs for less than 3 months. Preparation of the TCR library used RNA extracted from PBMCs. This same sample was also taken into another study, of T cells in Graves' hyperthyroidism and ophthalmopathy. In that study: Over 18 months, lack of ophthalmopathy progression marked Graves' hyperthyroidism as stable. TCR CDR3 underwent first-round RT-PCR with the HTBI primer set. A model using 13 V-J features told ophthalmopathy apart from stable hyperthyroidism.

V gene TRBV27 combines with J gene TRBJ2-1; TRBD2 agrees at 10 bases. This sequence was found in a woman aged 40 to 65 with Graves disease. Material: peripheral blood mononuclear cells (PBMCs), obtained at new diagnosis, from a patient treated with antithyroid drugs. This chain's CDR3 is CASSFSGGPYDEQFF. As DNA, the CDR3 is TGTGCCAGCAGCTTTAGCGGGGGGCCGTACGATGAGCAGTTCTTC.